The 6 T cell receptor beta chains below all came from one sample that was sequenced in a study of siplizumab effects on memory and regulatory T cells. The method was immunoSEQ multiplex PCR; TCRdb's version includes in-frame clones alone and lacks a portion of them. The repertoire holds some 97,000 clones, with around 92% as singletons. Input material: Tregs sorted from blood. These receptors were collected from a human donor in good health.

This clone was seen a few times. The chain employs TRBV23-1 and TRBJ2-7; 9 positions match TRBD1. TRBV23-1 is filed as an ORF, its function uncertain. The trim removed 1 base at V and 11 bases at J, leaving 6 bases unmatched. The CDR3 length is 13 residues. CDR3 protein: CASSQYRGRAEYF. The CDR3 DNA reads TGCGCCAGCAGTCAATACAGGGGGCGCGCGGAGTACTTC.

The V gene is TRBV27, the J gene TRBJ2-3; tentatively, D is TRBD1 or TRBD2 (7 bases each). The CDR3 totals 19 residues. Deletions cut 0 bases from V and 10 bases from J, with 29 bases between. Germline-derived CDR1 and CDR2 are MNHEY and SMNVEV (reference sequence). CDR3 sequence reads: CASSLSVGTAGRYKYAQYF. CDR3 nucleotides: TGTGCCAGCAGTTTATCGGTTGGGACAGCGGGGCGATATAAGTATGCGCAGTATTTT.

This sequence joins TRBV2 and TRBJ2-4; no reliable D call. The germline V and J ends were trimmed by 6 bases and 0 bases, with 15 bases remaining between them. Germline V lookup: CDR1 SNHLY, CDR2 FYNNEI. The CDR3 totals 16 residues. CDR3 nucleotides: TGTGCCAGCAGCCCGGGCCTTGCCTTAGCCAAAAACATTCAGTACTTC. Translated: CASSPGLALAKNIQYF.

This chain links TRBV9 with TRBJ2-5; D is perhaps TRBD2 (6 bases). The V end lost 3 bases, the J end lost 4 bases, and 19 bases lay between the germline ends. Germline V lookup: CDR1 SGDLS, CDR2 YYNGEE. The length of the CDR3 is 16 residues. This CDR3 reads CASSGLSVGGIETQYF. For the CDR3, the DNA is TGTGCCAGCAGCGGGCTCAGCGTGGGAGGAATAGAGACCCAGTACTTC.

The CDR3 sequence: CASSPAGALNQPQHF. CDR3 DNA sequence: TGTGCCAGCAGTCCTGCCGGCGCGCTCAATCAGCCCCAGCATTTT. This chain connects TRBV28 to TRBJ1-5; the D is unclear. This CDR3 region has 15 residues. The germline V and J ends were trimmed by 5 bases and 3 bases, with 14 bases remaining between them. Per germline, CDR1 MDHEN and CDR2 SYDVKM. The whole variable domain, remainder taken from reference TRBV28 and TRBJ1-5, is DVKVTQSSRYLVKRTGEKVFLECVQDMDHENMFWYRQDPGLGLRLIYFSYDVKMKEKGDIPEGYSVSREKKERFSLILESASTNQTSMYLCASSPAGALNQPQHFGDGTRLSIL.

This chain connects TRBV5-1 to TRBJ2-1, with 9 bases aligning to TRBD2. From germline, CDR1 is SGHRS and CDR2 YFSETQ. The J segment lost 6 bases and the V segment lost 0 bases, leaving 4 bases of the junction unmatched. The CDR3 contains 15 residues. CDR3 sequence reads: CASSLESSGANEQFF. DNA for the CDR3: TGCGCCAGCAGCTTGGAGTCTAGCGGGGCCAATGAGCAGTTCTTC.